This T cell receptor (beta chain) was sequenced for a study of shared clonotypes between healthy human individuals. Study-wide points: It was anticipated that sequencing depth would influence how many clonotypes donors shared.

As for this clone: Its matching antigen is unknown. One end of the junction fails to match germline, which may point to a read error. The sample contains more than one DNA sequence encoding this CDR3.

Germline V gene data show CDR1 as SEHNR and CDR2 as FQNEAQ (reference sequence). The CDR3 length is 15 residues. Sequenced by immunoSEQ multiplex PCR; TCRdb stores in-frame clones only, minus some. The repertoire holds approximately 2.3 million clones, with 85% to 95% as singletons. The TCR sequence derives from a man aged 18 to 35 in good health. Some clones in this sample may be carry-over from other donors' samples. The chain has TRBV7-9 and TRBJ2-4; a possible D gene is TRBD2 (5 bases). Sequenced input: naive CD4+ T cells from PBMCs. Noted subset: CD45RA+ positively selected. The CDR3 DNA sequence: TGTGCCAGCAGCCCCCCAGGTCTAGCCGAAAACATTCAGTACTTC. Translation gives CASSPPGLAENIQYF. Variable domain in full (rest from reference TRBV7-9 and TRBJ2-4): DTGVSQNPRHKITKRGQNVTFRCDPISEHNRLYWYRQTLGQGPEFLTYFQNEAQLEKSRLLSDRFSAERPKGSFSTLEIQRTEQGDSAMYLCASSPPGLAENIQYFGAGTRLSVL.